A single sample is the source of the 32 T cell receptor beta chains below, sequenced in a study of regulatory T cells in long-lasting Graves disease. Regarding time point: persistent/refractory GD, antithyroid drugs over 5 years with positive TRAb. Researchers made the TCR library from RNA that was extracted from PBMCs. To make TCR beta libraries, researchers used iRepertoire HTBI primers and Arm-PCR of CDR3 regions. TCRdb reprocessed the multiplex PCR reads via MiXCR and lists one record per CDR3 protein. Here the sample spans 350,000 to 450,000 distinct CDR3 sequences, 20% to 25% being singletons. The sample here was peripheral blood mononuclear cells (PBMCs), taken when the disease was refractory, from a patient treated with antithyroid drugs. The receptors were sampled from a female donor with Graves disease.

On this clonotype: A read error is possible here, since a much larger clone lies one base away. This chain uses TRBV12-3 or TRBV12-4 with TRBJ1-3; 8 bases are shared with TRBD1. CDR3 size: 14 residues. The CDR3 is CASTRGQVGSTIYF. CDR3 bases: TGTGCCAGCACCCGGGGACAGGTTGGAAGCACCATATATTTT.

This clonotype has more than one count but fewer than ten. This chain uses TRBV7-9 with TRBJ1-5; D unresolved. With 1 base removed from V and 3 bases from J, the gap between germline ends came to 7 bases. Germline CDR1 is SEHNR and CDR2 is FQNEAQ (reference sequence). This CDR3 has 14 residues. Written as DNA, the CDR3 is TGTGCCAGCAGCTTAGGGGTGACCAATCAGCCCCAGCATTTT. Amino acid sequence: CASSLGVTNQPQHF.

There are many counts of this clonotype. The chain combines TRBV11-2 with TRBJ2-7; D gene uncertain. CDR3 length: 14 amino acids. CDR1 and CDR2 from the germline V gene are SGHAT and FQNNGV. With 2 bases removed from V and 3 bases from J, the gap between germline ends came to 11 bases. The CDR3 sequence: CASSLRVTDYEQYF. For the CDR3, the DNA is TGTGCCAGCAGCTTAAGGGTTACGGACTACGAGCAGTACTTC.

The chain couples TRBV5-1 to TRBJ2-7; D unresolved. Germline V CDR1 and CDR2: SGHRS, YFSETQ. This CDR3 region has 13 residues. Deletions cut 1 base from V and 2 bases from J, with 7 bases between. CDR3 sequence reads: CASSLWPAYEQYF. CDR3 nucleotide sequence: TGCGCCAGCAGCTTGTGGCCCGCCTACGAGCAGTACTTC.

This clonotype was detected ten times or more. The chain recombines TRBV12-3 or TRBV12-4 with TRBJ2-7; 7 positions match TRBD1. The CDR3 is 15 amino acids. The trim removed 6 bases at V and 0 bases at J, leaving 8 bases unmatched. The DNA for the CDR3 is TGTGCCAGCAGAGAGAAAGGGACAGACTCCTACGAGCAGTACTTC. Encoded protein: CASREKGTDSYEQYF.

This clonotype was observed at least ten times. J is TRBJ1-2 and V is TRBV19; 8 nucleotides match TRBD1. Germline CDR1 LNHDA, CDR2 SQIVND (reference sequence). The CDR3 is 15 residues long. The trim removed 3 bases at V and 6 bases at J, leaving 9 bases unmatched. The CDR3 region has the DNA TGTGCCAGTAGTATTTTCAGGGGGCGCTCGGATGGCTACACCTTC. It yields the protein CASSIFRGRSDGYTF.

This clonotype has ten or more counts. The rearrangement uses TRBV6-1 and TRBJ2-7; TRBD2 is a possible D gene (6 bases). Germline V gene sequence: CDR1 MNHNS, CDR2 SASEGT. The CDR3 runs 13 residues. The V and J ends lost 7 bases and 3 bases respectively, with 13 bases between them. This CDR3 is CASTRERRYEQYF. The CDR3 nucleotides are TGTGCCAGCACCCGGGAGCGGCGCTACGAGCAGTACTTC.

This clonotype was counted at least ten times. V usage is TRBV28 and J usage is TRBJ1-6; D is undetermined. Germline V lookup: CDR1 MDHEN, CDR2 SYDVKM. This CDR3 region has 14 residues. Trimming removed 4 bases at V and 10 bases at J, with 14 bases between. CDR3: CASSSRAVRSPLHF. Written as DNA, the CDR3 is TGTGCCAGCAGTTCTAGAGCAGTAAGGTCACCCCTCCACTTT.

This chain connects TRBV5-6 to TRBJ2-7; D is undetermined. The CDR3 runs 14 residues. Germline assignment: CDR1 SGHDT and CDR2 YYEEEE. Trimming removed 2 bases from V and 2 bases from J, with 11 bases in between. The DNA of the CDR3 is TGTGCCAGCAGCTTCCTGGCGGCCCCCTACGAGCAGTACTTC. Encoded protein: CASSFLAAPYEQYF.

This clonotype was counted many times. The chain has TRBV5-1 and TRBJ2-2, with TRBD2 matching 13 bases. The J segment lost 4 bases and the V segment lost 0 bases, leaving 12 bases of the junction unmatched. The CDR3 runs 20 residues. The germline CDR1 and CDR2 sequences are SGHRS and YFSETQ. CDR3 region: CASSLAGTSGNLPLTGELFF. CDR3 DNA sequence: TGCGCCAGCAGCTTGGCCGGGACTAGCGGGAACCTACCTCTCACCGGGGAGCTGTTTTTT.

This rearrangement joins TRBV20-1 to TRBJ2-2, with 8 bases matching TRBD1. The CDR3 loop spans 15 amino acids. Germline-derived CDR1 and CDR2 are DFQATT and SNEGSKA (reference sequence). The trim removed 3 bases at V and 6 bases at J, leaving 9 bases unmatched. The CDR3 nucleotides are TGCAGTGCTAGGGGCCGGGACAGGAAAGCCGGGGAGCTGTTTTTT. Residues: CSARGRDRKAGELFF.

The CDR3 DNA is TGTGCCAGCAGCTCCATCCGTTGGGACAGGGGACTAGCGGGAGAAGAGCAGTACTTC. Protein: CASSSIRWDRGLAGEEQYF. This sequence joins TRBV13 and TRBJ2-7, with TRBD2 matching over 14 bases. J gave up 7 bases and V 4 bases, and 18 bases lay outside the gene matches. The CDR3 contains 19 residues. CDR1 is PRHDT, CDR2 FYEKMQ, per germline (reference sequence).

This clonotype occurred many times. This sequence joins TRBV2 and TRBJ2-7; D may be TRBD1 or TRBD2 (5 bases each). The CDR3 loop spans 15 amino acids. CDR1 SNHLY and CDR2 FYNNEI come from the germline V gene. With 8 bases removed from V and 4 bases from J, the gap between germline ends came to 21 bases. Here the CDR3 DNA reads TGTGCCAGCCGGGCCTTAGGACTGGACAAGTACGAGCAGTACTTC. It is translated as CASRALGLDKYEQYF. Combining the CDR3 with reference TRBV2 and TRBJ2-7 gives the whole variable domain EPEVTQTPSHQVTQMGQEVILRCVPISNHLYFYWYRQILGQKVEFLVSFYNNEISEKSEIFDDQFSVERPDGSNFTLKIRSTKLEDSAMYFCASRALGLDKYEQYFGPGTRLTVT.

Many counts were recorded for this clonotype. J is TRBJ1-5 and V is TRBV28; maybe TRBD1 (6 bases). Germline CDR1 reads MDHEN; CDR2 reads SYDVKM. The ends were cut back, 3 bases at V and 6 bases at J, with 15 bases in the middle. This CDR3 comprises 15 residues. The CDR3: CASSFGGQQGQPQHF. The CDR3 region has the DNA TGTGCCAGCAGTTTTGGGGGGCAGCAAGGTCAGCCCCAGCATTTT.

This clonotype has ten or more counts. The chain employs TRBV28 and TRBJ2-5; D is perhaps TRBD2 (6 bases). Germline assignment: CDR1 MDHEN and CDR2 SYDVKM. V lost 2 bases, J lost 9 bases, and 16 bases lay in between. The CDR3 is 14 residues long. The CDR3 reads CASSLAGEGEAQYF. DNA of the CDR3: TGTGCCAGCAGTTTAGCTGGGGAAGGGGAGGCCCAGTACTTC.

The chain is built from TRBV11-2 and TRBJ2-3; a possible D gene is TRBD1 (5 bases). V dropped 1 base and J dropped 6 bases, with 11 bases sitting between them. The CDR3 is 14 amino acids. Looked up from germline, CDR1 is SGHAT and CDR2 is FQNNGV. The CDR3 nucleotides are TGTGCCAGCAGCTTAGCGCAGGGCCCGGATACGCAGTATTTT. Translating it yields CASSLAQGPDTQYF.

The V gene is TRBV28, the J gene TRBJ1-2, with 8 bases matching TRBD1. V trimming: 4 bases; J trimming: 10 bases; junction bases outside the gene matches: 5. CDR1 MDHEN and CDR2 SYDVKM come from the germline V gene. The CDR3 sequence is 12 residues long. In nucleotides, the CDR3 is TGTGCCAGCAGTTCGGAACAGGGGGTCTACACCTTC. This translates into CASSSEQGVYTF.

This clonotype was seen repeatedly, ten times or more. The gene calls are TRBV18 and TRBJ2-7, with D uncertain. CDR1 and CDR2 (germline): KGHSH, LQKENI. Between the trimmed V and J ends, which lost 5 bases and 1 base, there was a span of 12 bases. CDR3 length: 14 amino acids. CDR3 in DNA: TGTGCCAGCTCAATACTGGATCTATCCTACGAGCAGTACTTC. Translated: CASSILDLSYEQYF.

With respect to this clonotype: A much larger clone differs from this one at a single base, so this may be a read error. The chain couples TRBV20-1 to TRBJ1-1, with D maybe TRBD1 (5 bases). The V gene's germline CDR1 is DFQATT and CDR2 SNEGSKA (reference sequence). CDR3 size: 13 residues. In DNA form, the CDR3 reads TGCAGGGTCACCGGGCAGGGTGGGGTTGGAGCTTTCTTT. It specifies CRVTGQGGVGAFF.

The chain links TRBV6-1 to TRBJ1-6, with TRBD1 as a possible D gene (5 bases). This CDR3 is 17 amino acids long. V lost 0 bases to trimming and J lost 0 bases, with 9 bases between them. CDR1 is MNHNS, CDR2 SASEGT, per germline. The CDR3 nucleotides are TGTGCCAGCAGTGAAGCGACAGCGAGCTCCTATAATTCACCCCTCCACTTT. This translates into CASSEATASSYNSPLHF.

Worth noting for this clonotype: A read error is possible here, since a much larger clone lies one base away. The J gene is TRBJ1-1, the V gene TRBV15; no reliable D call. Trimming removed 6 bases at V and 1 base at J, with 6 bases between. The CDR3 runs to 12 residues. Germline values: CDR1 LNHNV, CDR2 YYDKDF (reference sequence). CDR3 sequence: CATSTKNTEAFF. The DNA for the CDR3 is TGTGCCACCAGTACAAAGAACACTGAAGCTTTCTTT.

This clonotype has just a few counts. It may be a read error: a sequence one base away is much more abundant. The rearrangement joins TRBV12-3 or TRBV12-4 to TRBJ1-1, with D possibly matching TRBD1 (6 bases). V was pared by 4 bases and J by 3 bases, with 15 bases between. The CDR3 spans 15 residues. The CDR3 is CASSSRTEKDTEAFF. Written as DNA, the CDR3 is TGTGCCAGCAGTTCCCGGACAGAGAAGGACACTGAAGCTTTCTTT.

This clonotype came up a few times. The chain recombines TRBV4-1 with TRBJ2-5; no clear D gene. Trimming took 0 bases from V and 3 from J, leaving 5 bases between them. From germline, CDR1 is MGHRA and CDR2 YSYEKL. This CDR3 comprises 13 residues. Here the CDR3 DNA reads TGCGCCAGCAGCCAAGAGGTGGAAGAGACCCAGTACTTC. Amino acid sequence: CASSQEVEETQYF.

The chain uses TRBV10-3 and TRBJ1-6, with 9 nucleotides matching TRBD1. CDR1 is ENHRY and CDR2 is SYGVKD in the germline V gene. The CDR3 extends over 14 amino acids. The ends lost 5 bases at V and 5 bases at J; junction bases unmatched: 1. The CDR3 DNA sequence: TGTGCCATCAGTAGGACAGGGGATAATTCACCCCTCCACTTT. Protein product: CAISRTGDNSPLHF.

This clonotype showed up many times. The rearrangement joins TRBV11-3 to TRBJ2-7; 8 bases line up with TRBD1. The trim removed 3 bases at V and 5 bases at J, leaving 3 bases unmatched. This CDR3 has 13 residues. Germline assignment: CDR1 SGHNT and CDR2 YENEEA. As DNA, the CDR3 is TGTGCCAGCAGCTTCGGACAGGGCGACGAGCAGTACTTC. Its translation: CASSFGQGDEQYF.

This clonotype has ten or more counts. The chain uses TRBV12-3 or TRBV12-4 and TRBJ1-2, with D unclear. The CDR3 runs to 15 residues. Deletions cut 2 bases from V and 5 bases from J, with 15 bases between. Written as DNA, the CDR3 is TGTGCCAGCAGTTTAAGAGTGGGGTCCTCATATGGCTACACCTTC. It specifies CASSLRVGSSYGYTF.

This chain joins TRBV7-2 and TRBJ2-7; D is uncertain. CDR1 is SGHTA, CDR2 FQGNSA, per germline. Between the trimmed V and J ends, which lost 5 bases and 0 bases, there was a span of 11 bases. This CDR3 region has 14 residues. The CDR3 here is CASSRVVASYEQYF. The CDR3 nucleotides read TGTGCCAGCAGCCGGGTTGTAGCCTCCTACGAGCAGTACTTC.

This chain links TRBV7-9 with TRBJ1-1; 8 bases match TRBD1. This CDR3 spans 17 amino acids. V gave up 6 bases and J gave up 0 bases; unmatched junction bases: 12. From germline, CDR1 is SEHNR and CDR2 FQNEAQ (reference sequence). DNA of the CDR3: TGTGCCAGCAGACCATCAGGGGGCTGGGGAATGAACACTGAAGCTTTCTTT. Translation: CASRPSGGWGMNTEAFF.

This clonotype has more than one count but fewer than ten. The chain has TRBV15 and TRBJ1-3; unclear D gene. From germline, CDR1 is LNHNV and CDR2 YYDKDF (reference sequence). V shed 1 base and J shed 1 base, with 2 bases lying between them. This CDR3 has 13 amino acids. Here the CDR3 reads CATSRGSGNTIYF. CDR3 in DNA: TGTGCCACCAGCAGAGGTTCTGGAAACACCATATATTTT.

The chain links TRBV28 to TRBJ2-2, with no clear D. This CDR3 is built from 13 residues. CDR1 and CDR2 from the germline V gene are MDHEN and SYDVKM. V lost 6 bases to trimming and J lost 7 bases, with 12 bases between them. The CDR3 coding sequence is TGTGCCAGCAGCGACGCCCGTCTCGGGGAGCTGTTTTTT. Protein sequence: CASSDARLGELFF.

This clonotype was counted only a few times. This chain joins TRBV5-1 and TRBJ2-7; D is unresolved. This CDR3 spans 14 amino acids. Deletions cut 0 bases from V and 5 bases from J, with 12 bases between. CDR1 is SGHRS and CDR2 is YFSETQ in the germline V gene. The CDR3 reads CASSLAESRNEQYF. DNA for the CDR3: TGCGCCAGCAGCTTGGCCGAGTCTAGAAACGAGCAGTACTTC.

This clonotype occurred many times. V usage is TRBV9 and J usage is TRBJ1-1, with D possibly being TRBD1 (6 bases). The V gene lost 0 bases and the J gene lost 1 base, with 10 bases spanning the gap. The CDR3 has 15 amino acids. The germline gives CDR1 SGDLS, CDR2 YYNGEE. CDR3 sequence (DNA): TGTGCCAGCAGCGTAGGACCAGGGGCGAACACTGAAGCTTTCTTT. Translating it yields CASSVGPGANTEAFF. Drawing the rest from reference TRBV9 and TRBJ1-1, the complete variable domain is DSGVTQTPKHLITATGQRVTLRCSPRSGDLSVYWYQQSLDQGLQFLIQYYNGEERAKGNILERFSAQQFPDLHSELNLSSLELGDSALYFCASSVGPGANTEAFFGQGTRLTVV.